The 23 T cell receptor beta chains reported below all come from one sample, sequenced in a study of blood T cells in healthy people across ages. Primers used in a second PCR of roughly 6 to 12 cycles were a sample-barcoded 5' primer and a J-beta primer mix. MiXCR, applied by TCRdb to the 5' RACE reads, yields one record per CDR3 protein. The table lists about 930,000 distinct CDR3 sequences, just under 30% of them singletons. These data also formed part of another study, on T cells of mothers and their children.

The sequenced sample consisted of blood. The receptors stem from a middle-aged woman in good health.

As for this clonotype: A much larger clone differs from this one at a single base, so this may be a read error. The chain uses TRBV12-3 or TRBV12-4 and TRBJ2-3; TRBD1 aligns across 8 bases. V was pared by 3 bases and J by 4 bases, with 9 bases of the junction left unmatched. The CDR3 spans 16 residues. CDR3 sequence reads: CASSLTGAPTADTQYF. Written as DNA, the CDR3 is TGTGCCAGCAGTTTGACAGGGGCACCTACCGCAGATACGCAGTATTTT.

Comment on this clonotype: A much larger clonotype is one base distant, so this may be a read error. V gene TRBV7-9 combines with J gene TRBJ2-1, with D perhaps matching TRBD1 or TRBD2 (7 bases each). From germline, CDR1 is SEHNR and CDR2 FQNEAQ (reference sequence). CDR3 length equals 16 residues. CDR3 amino acids: CASSPWWEGAMNEQCF. The CDR3 DNA sequence: TGTGCCAGCAGCCCCTGGTGGGAGGGGGCGATGAATGAGCAGTGCTTC. The whole variable domain, remainder taken from reference TRBV7-9 and TRBJ2-1, is DTGVSQNPRHKITKRGQNVTFRCDPISEHNRLYWYRQTLGQGPEFLTYFQNEAQLEKSRLLSDRFSAERPKGSFSTLEIQRTEQGDSAMYLCASSPWWEGAMNEQCFGPGTRLTVL.

This clonotype was detected many times. The chain is built from TRBV7-3 and TRBJ2-3; D possibly uses TRBD1 or TRBD2 (5 bases each). V shed 6 bases and J shed 0 bases, with 13 bases lying between them. Germline assignment: CDR1 SGHTA and CDR2 FQGTGA. The CDR3 spans 15 residues. For the CDR3, the DNA is TGTGCCAGCAGTTTAGACAGACTAAGCACAGATACGCAGTATTTT. This translates into CASSLDRLSTDTQYF.

This sequence joins TRBV25-1 and TRBJ2-7; either TRBD1 or TRBD2 may fit D (5 bases each). The CDR3 has 14 amino acids. Trimming cost V 3 bases and J 3 bases, with 12 bases left between them. Germline CDR1 reads MGHDK; CDR2 reads SYGVNS. For the CDR3, the DNA is TGTGCCAGCAGTGATGGGACCCTGCACTACGAGCAGTACTTC. The encoded protein is CASSDGTLHYEQYF.

This clonotype was counted many times. The chain joins TRBV12-3 or TRBV12-4 to TRBJ2-1, with 11 bases matching TRBD2. This CDR3 is 16 amino acids long. V shed 7 bases and J 10 bases; nucleotides not matched to a gene: 15. The CDR3 sequence is CASTLTSGAPGGEQFF. Written as DNA, the CDR3 is TGTGCCAGCACTTTGACTAGCGGGGCCCCCGGAGGGGAGCAGTTCTTC.

V and J are TRBV7-7 and TRBJ2-5; possibly TRBD2 for D (7 bases). The CDR3 spans 15 residues. CDR1 is SSHAT, CDR2 FNYEAQ, per germline (reference sequence). CDR3 DNA sequence: TGTGCTAGCTCTTCCACCAGCGGGACATGCGGGGAGCAGTACTTC. Protein product: CASSSTSGTCGEQYF.

This rearrangement joins TRBV3-1 to TRBJ1-1, with TRBD1 identical over 7 bases. The CDR3 runs to 14 residues. V was pared by 5 bases and J by 4 bases, with 7 bases of the junction left unmatched. Germline assignment: CDR1 LGHDT and CDR2 YNNKEL (reference sequence). The chain's CDR3 is CASSSGQVGTEAFF. As DNA, the CDR3 is TGTGCCAGCAGCTCCGGACAGGTCGGCACTGAAGCTTTCTTT.

This chain links TRBV27 with TRBJ1-4, with a tentative D call TRBD1 (5 bases). With 5 bases removed from V and 8 bases from J, the gap between germline ends came to 21 bases. In germline, CDR1 is MNHEY, CDR2 SMNVEV (reference sequence). The CDR3 is 16 amino acids. In DNA form, the CDR3 reads TGTGCCAGCAGTCCCGCCCGACAGCCCAGAAGGGAAAAACTGTTTTTT. Its translation: CASSPARQPRREKLFF.

The chain recombines TRBV19 with TRBJ1-1; 7 nucleotides align to TRBD1. The CDR3 loop spans 18 amino acids. Germline V CDR1 and CDR2: LNHDA, SQIVND (reference sequence). The J segment lost 0 bases and the V segment lost 3 bases, leaving 13 bases of the junction unmatched. This chain's CDR3 is CASSIRISRGGMNTEAFF. Written as DNA, the CDR3 is TGTGCCAGTAGTATCCGGATTAGCAGAGGGGGCATGAACACTGAAGCTTTCTTT.

The rearrangement uses TRBV28 and TRBJ1-1; D remains unclear. The CDR3 consists of 12 residues. V was trimmed by 6 bases and J by 7 bases, leaving 12 bases between them. Germline CDR1 and CDR2: MDHEN and SYDVKM. The CDR3 region is CASRKPPGEAFF. Written as DNA, the CDR3 is TGTGCCAGCAGAAAACCACCCGGTGAAGCTTTCTTT.

On this clonotype itself: A much larger clone is a single base away; this may be a read error. CDR3 nucleotide sequence: TGTGCCAGCAGCAAGACCAAGACCTACAATGAGCAGTACTTC. Protein sequence: CASSKTKTYNEQYF. The chain links TRBV12-3 or TRBV12-4 to TRBJ2-1, with D unresolved. Judging by the DNA end, TRBJ2-7 fits better; the J call may be wrong. The CDR3 extends over 14 amino acids.

The V gene is TRBV29-1, the J gene TRBJ2-3; D gene ambiguous. Trimming shortened V by 5 bases and J by 1 base, and 19 bases separated the two germline ends. CDR1 SQVTM and CDR2 ANQGSEA come from the germline V gene. CDR3 length: 16 amino acids. The CDR3 sequence: CSVSDGLNLGTDTQYF. CDR3 sequence (DNA): TGCAGCGTTTCGGACGGGCTGAACCTCGGCACAGATACGCAGTATTTT.

In this sample, this clonotype turned up many times. The V and J genes are TRBV4-1 and TRBJ2-4, with 13 bases lining up with TRBD2. V lost 7 bases to trimming and J lost 8 bases; unmatched junction nucleotides: 8. The CDR3 is made up of 15 amino acids. The germline V gene has CDR1 MGHRA and CDR2 YSYEKL. The chain's CDR3 is CASTYRTSGGDIQYF. CDR3 nucleotide sequence: TGCGCCAGCACCTATAGGACTAGCGGGGGTGACATTCAGTACTTC.

This chain uses TRBV19 with TRBJ2-1, with D perhaps TRBD2 (7 bases). The CDR3 is 16 amino acids. Trimming cost V 6 bases and J 2 bases, with 17 bases left between them. The germline V gene has CDR1 LNHDA and CDR2 SQIVND (reference sequence). The DNA for the CDR3 is TGTGCCAGTAGACGGGGGGCAGGTTCTGCCTACAATGAGCAGTTCTTC. Residues: CASRRGAGSAYNEQFF.

This clonotype was recorded at least ten times. This rearrangement joins TRBV20-1 to TRBJ1-4, with D unclear. The V gene's germline CDR1 is DFQATT and CDR2 SNEGSKA (reference sequence). This CDR3 spans 13 amino acids. Between the trimmed V and J ends, which lost 0 bases and 0 bases, there was a span of 2 bases. The CDR3: CSARETTNEKLFF. The CDR3 DNA sequence: TGCAGTGCTAGAGAGACAACTAATGAAAAACTGTTTTTT.

The CDR3 DNA is TGCAGTGCCAAAAGAGAAGGTAGCGGGGGGGCAGGAGATACGCAGTATTTT. Protein product: CSAKREGSGGAGDTQYF. This chain connects TRBV20-1 to TRBJ2-3; 11 bases fit TRBD2. V shed 6 bases, J shed 5 bases, and the junction held 16 bases outside the gene matches. This CDR3 has 17 residues. Germline values: CDR1 DFQATT, CDR2 SNEGSKA (reference sequence).

This clonotype was detected only a few times. The chain couples TRBV12-3 or TRBV12-4 to TRBJ1-5; 12 bases line up with TRBD1. The V and J ends lost 3 bases and 6 bases, in that order; junction bases with no gene match: 9. The CDR3 contains 17 residues. CDR3 residues: CASSFVGTGGLGQPQHF. The CDR3 nucleotides read TGTGCCAGCAGTTTCGTCGGGACAGGGGGCCTGGGTCAGCCCCAGCATTTT.

The rearrangement joins TRBV28 to TRBJ1-6; a possible D gene is TRBD1 (6 bases). Germline values: CDR1 MDHEN, CDR2 SYDVKM. The CDR3 spans 14 residues. V was clipped by 7 bases and J by 7 bases, with 14 bases between them. CDR3 coding DNA: TGTGCCAGCACCCCATTGACAGGCAATTCACCCCTCCACTTT. Amino acid sequence: CASTPLTGNSPLHF. Looking up the rest from reference TRBV28 and TRBJ1-6 gives the full variable domain: DVKVTQSSRYLVKRTGEKVFLECVQDMDHENMFWYRQDPGLGLRLIYFSYDVKMKEKGDIPEGYSVSREKKERFSLILESASTNQTSMYLCASTPLTGNSPLHFGNGTRLTVT.

This clonotype was recorded a few times. This chain links TRBV28 with TRBJ2-5, with D hard to call. There are 13 residues in the CDR3. The germline V and J ends were trimmed by 4 bases and 2 bases, with 8 bases remaining between them. Germline V gene sequence: CDR1 MDHEN, CDR2 SYDVKM. DNA of the CDR3: TGTGCCAGCAGTTATACAGATCAAGAGACCCAGTACTTC. Its translation is CASSYTDQETQYF.

In its sample, this clonotype was seen many times. This chain links TRBV20-1 with TRBJ2-7, with 10 positions matching TRBD2. The CDR3 sequence is 14 residues long. Germline CDR1 reads DFQATT; CDR2 reads SNEGSKA (reference sequence). V was pared by 6 bases and J by 0 bases, with 5 bases of the junction left unmatched. CDR3 in amino acids: CSASGGDYSYEQYF. CDR3 in DNA: TGCAGTGCAAGCGGGGGGGATTACTCCTACGAGCAGTACTTC.

The gene calls are TRBV6-5 and TRBJ2-5, with 9 bases aligning to TRBD2. The V segment lost 2 bases and the J segment 2 bases; nucleotides outside the gene matches: 6. Germline CDR1 and CDR2: MNHEY and SVGAGI. This CDR3 has 16 amino acids. The CDR3 nucleotides are TGTGCCAGCAGTTACCCTAGCAGCGGGGGGCAAGAGACCCAGTACTTC. Its translation: CASSYPSSGGQETQYF.

In regard to this clonotype: A much larger clone sits a single nucleotide away, making a read error possible. The chain is built from TRBV29-1 and TRBJ2-7, with D tentatively TRBD2 (7 bases). Germline CDR1 and CDR2: SQVTM and ANQGSEA. The V gene lost 0 bases and the J gene lost 0 bases, with 15 bases spanning the gap. The CDR3 covers 16 residues. The CDR3 here is CSVEDAGAGVSYEQYF. The CDR3 nucleotides read TGCAGCGTTGAAGATGCGGGGGCAGGGGTCTCCTACGAGCAGTACTTC.

This clonotype was seen a few times. This chain connects TRBV12-3 or TRBV12-4 to TRBJ1-1; D is unresolved. V was clipped by 1 base and J by 0 bases, with 6 bases between them. This CDR3 contains 14 residues. CDR3 DNA: TGTGCCAGCAGTTTAGGGTACCTGAACACTGAAGCTTTCTTT. It encodes CASSLGYLNTEAFF.